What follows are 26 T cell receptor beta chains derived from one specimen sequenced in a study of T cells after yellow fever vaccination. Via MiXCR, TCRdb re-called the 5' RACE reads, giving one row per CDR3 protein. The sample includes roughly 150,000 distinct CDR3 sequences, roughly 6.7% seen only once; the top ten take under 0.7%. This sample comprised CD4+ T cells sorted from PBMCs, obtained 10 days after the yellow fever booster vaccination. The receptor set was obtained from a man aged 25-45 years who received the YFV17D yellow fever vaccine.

The CDR3 sequence is CASSLPPGGSGANTGELFF. The CDR3 DNA is TGTGCCAGCAGCTTGCCGCCCGGGGGCAGCGGAGCAAACACCGGGGAGCTGTTTTTT. V is TRBV5-4 and J is TRBJ2-2; either TRBD1 or TRBD2 may fit D (6 bases each). Looked up from germline, CDR1 is SGHNT and CDR2 is YYREEE (reference sequence). The CDR3 runs to 19 residues. V gave up 1 base and J gave up 2 bases, with 21 bases separating them.

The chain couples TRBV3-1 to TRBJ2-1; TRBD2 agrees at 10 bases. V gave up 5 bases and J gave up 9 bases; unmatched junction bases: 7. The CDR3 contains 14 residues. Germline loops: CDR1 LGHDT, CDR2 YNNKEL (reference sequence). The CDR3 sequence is CASSTGLAQAEQFF. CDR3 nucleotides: TGTGCCAGCAGCACGGGACTAGCGCAGGCTGAGCAGTTCTTC.

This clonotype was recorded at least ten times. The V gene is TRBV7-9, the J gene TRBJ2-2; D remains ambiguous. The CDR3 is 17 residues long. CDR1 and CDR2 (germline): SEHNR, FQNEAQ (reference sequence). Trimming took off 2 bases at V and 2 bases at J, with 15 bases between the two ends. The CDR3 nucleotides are TGTGCCAGCAGCTTACCCACAGCGAGTGTAAACACCGGGGAGCTGTTTTTT. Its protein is CASSLPTASVNTGELFF. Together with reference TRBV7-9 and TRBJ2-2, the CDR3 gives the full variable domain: DTGVSQNPRHKITKRGQNVTFRCDPISEHNRLYWYRQTLGQGPEFLTYFQNEAQLEKSRLLSDRFSAERPKGSFSTLEIQRTEQGDSAMYLCASSLPTASVNTGELFFGEGSRLTVL.

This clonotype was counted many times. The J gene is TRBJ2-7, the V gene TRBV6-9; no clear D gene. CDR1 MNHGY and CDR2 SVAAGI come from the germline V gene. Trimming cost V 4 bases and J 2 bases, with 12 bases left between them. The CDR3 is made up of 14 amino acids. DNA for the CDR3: TGTGCCAGCAGTTTAGGCATTTGTCCCTACGAGCAGTACTTC. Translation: CASSLGICPYEQYF.

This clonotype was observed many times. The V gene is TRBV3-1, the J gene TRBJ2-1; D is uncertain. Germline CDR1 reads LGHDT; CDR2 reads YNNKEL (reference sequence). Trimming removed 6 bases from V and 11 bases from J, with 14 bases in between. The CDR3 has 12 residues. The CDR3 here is CASRSQGEKQFF. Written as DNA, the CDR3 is TGTGCCAGCAGATCCCAAGGAGAAAAGCAGTTCTTC.

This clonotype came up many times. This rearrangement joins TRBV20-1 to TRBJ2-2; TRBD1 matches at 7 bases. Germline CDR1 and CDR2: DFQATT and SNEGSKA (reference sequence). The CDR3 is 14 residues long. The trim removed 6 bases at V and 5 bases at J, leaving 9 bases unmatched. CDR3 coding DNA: TGCAGTGCCGAAAAGGGGGCCGGGACCGGGGAGCTGTTTTTT. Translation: CSAEKGAGTGELFF.

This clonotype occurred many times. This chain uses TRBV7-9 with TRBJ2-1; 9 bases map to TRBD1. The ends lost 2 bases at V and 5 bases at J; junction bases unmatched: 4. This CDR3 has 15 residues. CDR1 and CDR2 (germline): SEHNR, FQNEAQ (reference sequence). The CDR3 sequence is CASSLFRDRDNEQFF. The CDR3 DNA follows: TGTGCCAGCAGCTTATTCCGGGACAGGGACAATGAGCAGTTCTTC.

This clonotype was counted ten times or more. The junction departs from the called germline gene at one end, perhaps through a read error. CDR3 sequence reads: CASSGEREYTEQFF. The DNA of the CDR3 is TGTGCCAGCAGTGGGGAGCGGGAGTACACTGAGCAGTTCTTC. V is TRBV2 and J is TRBJ2-1; 8 bases are a match to TRBD2. From germline, CDR1 is SNHLY and CDR2 FYNNEI. The CDR3 length is 14 residues.

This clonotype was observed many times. In DNA form, the CDR3 reads TGTGCCAGCAGCGTTCTAGCGGGAGGGAGTAAGGATACGCAGTATTTT. The encoded protein is CASSVLAGGSKDTQYF. The chain is built from TRBV9 and TRBJ2-3; 12 bases are a match to TRBD2. There are 16 residues in the CDR3. Germline CDR1 SGDLS, CDR2 YYNGEE. The V segment lost 2 bases and the J segment 6 bases; nucleotides outside the gene matches: 7.

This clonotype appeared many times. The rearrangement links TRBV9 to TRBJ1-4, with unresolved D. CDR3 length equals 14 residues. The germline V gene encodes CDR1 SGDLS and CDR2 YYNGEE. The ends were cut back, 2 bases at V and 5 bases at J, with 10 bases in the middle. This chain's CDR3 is CASSVGPENEKLFF. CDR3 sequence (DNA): TGTGCCAGCAGCGTCGGGCCGGAGAATGAAAAACTGTTTTTT.

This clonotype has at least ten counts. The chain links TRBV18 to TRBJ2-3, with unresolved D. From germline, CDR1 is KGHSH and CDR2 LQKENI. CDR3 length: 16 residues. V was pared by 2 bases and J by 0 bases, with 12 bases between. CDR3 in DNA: TGTGCCAGCTCACCAGGCGTGAAGGCTAGCACAGATACGCAGTATTTT. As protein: CASSPGVKASTDTQYF.

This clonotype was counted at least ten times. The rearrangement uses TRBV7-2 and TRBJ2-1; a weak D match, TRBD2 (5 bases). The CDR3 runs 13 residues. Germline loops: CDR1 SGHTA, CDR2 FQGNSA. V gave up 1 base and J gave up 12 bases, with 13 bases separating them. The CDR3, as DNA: TGTGCCAGCAGCTTAGGAGTGAGGGAAGTGCAGTTCTTC. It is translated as CASSLGVREVQFF.

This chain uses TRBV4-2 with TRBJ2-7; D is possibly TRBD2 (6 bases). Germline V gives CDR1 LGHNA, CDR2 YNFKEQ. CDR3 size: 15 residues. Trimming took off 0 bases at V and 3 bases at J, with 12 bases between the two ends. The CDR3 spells CASSQENSGLYEQYF. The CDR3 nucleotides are TGTGCCAGCAGCCAAGAGAATAGCGGCCTCTACGAGCAGTACTTC.

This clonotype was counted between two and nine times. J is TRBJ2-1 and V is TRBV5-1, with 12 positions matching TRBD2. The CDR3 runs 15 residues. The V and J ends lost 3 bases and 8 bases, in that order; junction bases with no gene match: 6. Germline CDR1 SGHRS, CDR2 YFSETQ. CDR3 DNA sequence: TGCGCCAGCAGCTCTAGCGGGAGGGCCGGGGATGAGCAGTTCTTC. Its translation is CASSSSGRAGDEQFF.

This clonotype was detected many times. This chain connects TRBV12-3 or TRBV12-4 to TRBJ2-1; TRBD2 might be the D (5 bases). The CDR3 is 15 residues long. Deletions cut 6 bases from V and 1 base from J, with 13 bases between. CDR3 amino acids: CASSPASGSYNEQFF. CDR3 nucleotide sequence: TGTGCCAGCAGCCCTGCCTCGGGATCCTACAATGAGCAGTTCTTC.

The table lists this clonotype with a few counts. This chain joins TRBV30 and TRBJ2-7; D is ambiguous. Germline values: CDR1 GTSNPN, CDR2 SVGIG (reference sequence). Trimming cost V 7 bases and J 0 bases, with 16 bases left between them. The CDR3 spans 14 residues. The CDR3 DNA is TGTGCCTTAAGTAGAACGTCCCTCTCCTACGAGCAGTACTTC. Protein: CALSRTSLSYEQYF. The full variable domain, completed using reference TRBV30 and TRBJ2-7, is SQTIHQWPATLVQPVGSPLSLECTVEGTSNPNLYWYRQAAGRGLQLLFYSVGIGQISSEVPQNLSASRPQDRQFILSSKKLLLSDSGFYLCALSRTSLSYEQYFGPGTRLTVT.

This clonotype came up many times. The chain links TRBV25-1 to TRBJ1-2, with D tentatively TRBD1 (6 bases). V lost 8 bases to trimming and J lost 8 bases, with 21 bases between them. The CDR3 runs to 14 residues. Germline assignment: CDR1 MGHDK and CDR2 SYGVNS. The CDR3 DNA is TGTGCCAGCGGCATCACAGGGAAGTCGGAGGGCTACACCTTC. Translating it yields CASGITGKSEGYTF.

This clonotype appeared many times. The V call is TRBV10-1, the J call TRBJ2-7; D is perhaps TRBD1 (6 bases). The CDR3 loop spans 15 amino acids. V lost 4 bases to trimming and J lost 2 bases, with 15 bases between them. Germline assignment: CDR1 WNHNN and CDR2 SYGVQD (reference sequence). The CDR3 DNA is TGCGCCAGCAGTGGGGGACAAGCATCGACCTACGAGCAGTACTTC. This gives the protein CASSGGQASTYEQYF.

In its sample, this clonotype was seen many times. CDR3: CASSVDGQSYGYTF. CDR3 sequence (DNA): TGTGCCAGCAGCGTAGACGGGCAGAGCTATGGCTACACCTTC. The rearrangement joins TRBV9 to TRBJ1-2; no clear D gene. The CDR3 contains 14 residues. With 0 bases removed from V and 4 bases from J, the gap between germline ends came to 10 bases. Germline V lookup: CDR1 SGDLS, CDR2 YYNGEE. Using reference TRBV9 and TRBJ1-2 for the parts outside the CDR3, the full variable domain is DSGVTQTPKHLITATGQRVTLRCSPRSGDLSVYWYQQSLDQGLQFLIQYYNGEERAKGNILERFSAQQFPDLHSELNLSSLELGDSALYFCASSVDGQSYGYTFGSGTRLTVV.

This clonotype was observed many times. In DNA form, the CDR3 reads TGTGCCAGCAGCTTAGATGAGGGAGAGCAGTTCTTC. It translates to CASSLDEGEQFF. The gene calls are TRBV7-2 and TRBJ2-1; TRBD2 might be the D (5 bases). CDR1 and CDR2 from the germline V gene are SGHTA and FQGNSA. CDR3 length equals 12 residues. Trimming removed 1 base from V and 10 bases from J, with 8 bases in between. The whole variable domain, filled in from reference TRBV7-2 and TRBJ2-1, reads GAGVSQSPSNKVTEKGKDVELRCDPISGHTALYWYRQSLGQGLEFLIYFQGNSAPDKSGLPSDRFSAERTGGSVSTLTIQRTQQEDSAVYLCASSLDEGEQFFGPGTRLTVL.

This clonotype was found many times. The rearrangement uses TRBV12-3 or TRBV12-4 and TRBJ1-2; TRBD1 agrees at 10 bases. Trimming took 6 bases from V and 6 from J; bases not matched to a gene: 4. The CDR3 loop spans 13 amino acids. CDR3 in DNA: TGTGCCAGCAGCATAGGACAGGGGGATGGCTACACCTTC. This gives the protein CASSIGQGDGYTF.

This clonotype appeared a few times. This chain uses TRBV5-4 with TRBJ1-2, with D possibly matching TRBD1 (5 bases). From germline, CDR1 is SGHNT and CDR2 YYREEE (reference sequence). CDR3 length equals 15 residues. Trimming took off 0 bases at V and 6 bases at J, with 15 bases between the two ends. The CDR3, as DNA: TGTGCCAGCAGCTTGGATCAGGGAGGAGGGAATGGCTACACCTTC. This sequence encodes CASSLDQGGGNGYTF.

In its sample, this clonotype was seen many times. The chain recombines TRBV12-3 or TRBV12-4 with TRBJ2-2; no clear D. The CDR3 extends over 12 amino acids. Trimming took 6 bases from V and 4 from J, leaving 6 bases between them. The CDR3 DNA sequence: TGTGCCAGCAGCTACAGCACCGGGGAGCTGTTTTTT. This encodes CASSYSTGELFF.

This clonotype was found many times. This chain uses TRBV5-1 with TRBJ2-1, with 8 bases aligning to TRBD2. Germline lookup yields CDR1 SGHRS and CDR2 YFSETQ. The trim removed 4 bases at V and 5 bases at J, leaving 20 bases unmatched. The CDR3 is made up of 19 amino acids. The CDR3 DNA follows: TGCGCCAGCAGCATGAAGGGACTAGTTACCCCTAGCCAGCACAATGAGCAGTTCTTC. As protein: CASSMKGLVTPSQHNEQFF.

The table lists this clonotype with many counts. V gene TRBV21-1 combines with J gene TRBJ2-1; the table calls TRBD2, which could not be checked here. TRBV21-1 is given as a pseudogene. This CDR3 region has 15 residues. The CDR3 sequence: CASSWARPGYNEQFF. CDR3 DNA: TGTGCCAGCAGTTGGGCTCGACCCGGCTACAATGAGCAGTTCTTC.

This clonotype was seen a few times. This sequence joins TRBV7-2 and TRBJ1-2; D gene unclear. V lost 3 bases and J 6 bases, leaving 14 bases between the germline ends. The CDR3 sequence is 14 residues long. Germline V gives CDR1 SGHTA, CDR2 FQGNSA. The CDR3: CASSLDGVVDGYTF. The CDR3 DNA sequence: TGTGCCAGCAGCTTGGATGGGGTTGTTGATGGCTACACCTTC.